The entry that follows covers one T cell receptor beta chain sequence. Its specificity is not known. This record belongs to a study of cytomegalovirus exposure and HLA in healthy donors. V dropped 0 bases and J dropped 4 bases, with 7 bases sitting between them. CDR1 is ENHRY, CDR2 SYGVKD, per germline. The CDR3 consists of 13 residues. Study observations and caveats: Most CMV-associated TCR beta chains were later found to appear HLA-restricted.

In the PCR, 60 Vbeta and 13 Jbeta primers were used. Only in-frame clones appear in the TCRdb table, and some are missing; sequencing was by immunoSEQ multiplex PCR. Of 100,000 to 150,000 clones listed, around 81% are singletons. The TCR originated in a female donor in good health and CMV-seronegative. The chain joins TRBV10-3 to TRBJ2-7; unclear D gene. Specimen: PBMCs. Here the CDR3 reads CAISESQLYEQYF. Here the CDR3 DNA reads TGTGCCATCAGTGAGTCCCAGTTGTACGAGCAGTACTTC.